A selection of T cell receptor beta chains follows, all from one sample in a study of T cells in Graves' hyperthyroidism and ophthalmopathy. TCRdb ran MiXCR on the multiplex PCR reads and lists one entry per CDR3 protein. The repertoire includes around 250,000 distinct CDR3 sequences, approximately 23% of them detected once, and approximately 35% sits in the top ten. The sample was blood. These receptors all stem from a middle-aged woman with Graves' ophthalmopathy. Both conserved end residues are part of each CDR3. D genes are given only for firm matches. Size tells how often a clone was seen (once, few, many) or the class of an expanded clone, and some rows leave it out.

NA	TRBJ1-1	NA	TRBV28	CASREGGINYEAFF	TGTGCCAGCAGGGAGGGGGGGATAAACTATGAAGCTTTCTTT
NA	TRBJ1-2	TRBD1	TRBV6-1	CASSRTGQDYTF	TGTGCCAGCAGCCGAACCGGACAGGACTACACCTTC
many	TRBJ2-5	TRBD2	TRBV7-7	CASSPGGYQETQYF	TGTGCTAGCAGTCCCGGGGGGTACCAAGAGACCCAGTACTTC
once	TRBJ1-1	NA	TRBV12-3/TRBV12-4	CASSLAGPGFGNTEAFF	TGTGCCAGCAGTTTAGCGGGTCCGGGATTTGGCAACACTGAAGCTTTCTTT
many	TRBJ2-2	NA	TRBV6-1	CASNNQGGWTGELFF	TGTGCCAGCAATAACCAGGGGGGGTGGACCGGGGAGCTGTTTTTT
many	TRBJ2-1	NA	TRBV27	CASSLSFASYNEQFF	TGTGCCAGCAGTTTATCTTTTGCCTCCTACAATGAGCAGTTCTTC
many	TRBJ2-7	NA	TRBV18	CASSPGGQPYEQYF	TGTGCCAGCTCCCCAGGAGGACAGCCGTACGAGCAGTACTTC
NA	TRBJ2-2	NA	TRBV24-1	CATSDWGTNTGELFF	TGTGCCACCAGTGATTGGGGAACGAACACCGGGGAGCTGTTTTTT
medium-sized	TRBJ2-7	NA	TRBV15	CATSRKEVSEQYF	TGTGCCACCAGCAGGAAGGAGGTGAGCGAGCAGTACTTC
few	TRBJ2-7	NA	TRBV24-1	CATSDSGSRPYEQYF	TGTGCCACCAGTGATTCCGGAAGCAGGCCCTACGAGCAGTACTTC
many	TRBJ2-2	NA	TRBV6-5	CASSYGENTGELFF	TGTGCCAGCAGTTACGGGGAGAACACCGGGGAGCTGTTTTTT